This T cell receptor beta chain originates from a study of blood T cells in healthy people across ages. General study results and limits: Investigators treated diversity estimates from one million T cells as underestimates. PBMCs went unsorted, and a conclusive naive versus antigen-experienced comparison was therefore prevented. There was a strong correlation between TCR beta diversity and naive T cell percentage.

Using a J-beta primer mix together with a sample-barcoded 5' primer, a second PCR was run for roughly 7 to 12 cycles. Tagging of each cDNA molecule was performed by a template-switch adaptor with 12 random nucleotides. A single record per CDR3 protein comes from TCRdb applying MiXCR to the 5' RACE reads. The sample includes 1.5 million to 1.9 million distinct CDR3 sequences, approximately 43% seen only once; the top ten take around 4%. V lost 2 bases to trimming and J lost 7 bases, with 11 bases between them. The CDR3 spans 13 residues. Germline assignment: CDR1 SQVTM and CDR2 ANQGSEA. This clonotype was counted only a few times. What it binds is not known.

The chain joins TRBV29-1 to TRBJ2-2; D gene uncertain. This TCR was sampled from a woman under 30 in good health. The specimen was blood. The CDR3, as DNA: TGCAGCGTTGAAACTAACCATGTCGGGGAGCTGTTTTTT. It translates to CSVETNHVGELFF.